The 18 T cell receptor beta chains reported below all come from one sample, sequenced in a study of blood T cells in healthy people across ages. Then a second PCR, running roughly 7 to 11 cycles, was carried out with a sample-barcoded 5' primer and a J-beta primer mix. TCRdb re-called the 5' RACE reads through MiXCR, storing one row per CDR3 protein. The table shows some 1.6 million distinct CDR3 sequences, with 34% occurring only once. The sample comprised blood. These TCRs come from a woman in her thirties in good health.

There are many counts of this clonotype. The chain carries TRBV20-1 and TRBJ2-7; no firm D call. CDR3 length: 13 residues. CDR1 is DFQATT, CDR2 SNEGSKA, per germline (reference sequence). The V gene lost 6 bases and the J gene lost 2 bases, with 14 bases spanning the gap. CDR3 sequence: CSAYLDRTYEQYF. In nucleotides, the CDR3 is TGCAGTGCATACTTGGACCGTACCTACGAGCAGTACTTC.

V and J are TRBV4-1 and TRBJ2-7; 7 bases are a match to TRBD1. Germline CDR1 and CDR2: MGHRA and YSYEKL. The CDR3 is 14 residues long. The J segment lost 7 bases and the V segment lost 1 base, leaving 7 bases of the junction unmatched. This CDR3 is CASSQGSTGEEQYF. CDR3 bases: TGCGCCAGCAGCCAAGGCTCCACAGGGGAAGAGCAGTACTTC.

This clonotype was seen a few times. V and J are TRBV28 and TRBJ1-1; D is undetermined. V was pared by 7 bases and J by 8 bases, with 14 bases between. In germline, CDR1 is MDHEN, CDR2 SYDVKM. The CDR3 spans 12 residues. The CDR3 DNA is TGTGCCAGCACCCCAAGGAAAAGGGAAGCTTTCTTT. This sequence encodes CASTPRKREAFF.

The chain carries TRBV21-1 and TRBJ1-1. TRBV21-1 has pseudogene status. The CDR3 is 15 residues long. CDR3 nucleotides: TGTGCCAGCAGCCGGGCGGCAGGGTTGACTACTGAAGCTTTCTTT. Translating gives CASSRAAGLTTEAFF.

This clonotype came up a few times. The chain recombines TRBV7-8 with TRBJ2-5; perhaps TRBD2 as D (5 bases). The CDR3 is 14 residues long. Germline CDR1 is SGHVS and CDR2 is FQNEAQ. The germline V and J ends were trimmed by 7 bases and 2 bases, with 14 bases remaining between them. In nucleotides, the CDR3 is TGTGCCAGCAACGCTTTTGCGGGTCAAGAGACCCAGTACTTC. Amino acids: CASNAFAGQETQYF.

In its sample, this clonotype was seen once. The chain employs TRBV27 and TRBJ2-7; D is ambiguous. This CDR3 is 15 amino acids long. From germline, CDR1 is MNHEY and CDR2 SMNVEV (reference sequence). Between the trimmed V and J ends, which lost 3 bases and 3 bases, there was a span of 15 bases. CDR3 amino acids: CASSFQLSSNYEQYF. The CDR3 DNA sequence: TGTGCCAGCAGTTTTCAGTTGAGCAGCAACTACGAGCAGTACTTC.

A remark on this clonotype: One base away lies a much larger clone, so this may be a sequencing read error. The CDR3 sequence: CASSDGTNNEQFF. Here the CDR3 DNA reads TGTGCCAGCAGTGACGGGACTAACAATGAGCAGTTCTTC. V gene TRBV6-4 combines with J gene TRBJ2-1; 7 nucleotides agree with TRBD2. CDR3 length equals 13 residues. The V gene end was trimmed by 2 bases and the J gene end by 5 bases; junction bases not matched to a gene: 0. Germline values: CDR1 MRHNA, CDR2 SNTAGT.

J is TRBJ2-1 and V is TRBV20-1; 9 bases map to TRBD2. Per germline, CDR1 DFQATT and CDR2 SNEGSKA (reference sequence). The CDR3 contains 14 residues. With V trimmed by 3 bases and J by 7 bases, 7 bases remained unmatched. The CDR3 spells CSASRSGGPNEQFF. In nucleotides, the CDR3 is TGCAGTGCTAGTAGGAGCGGGGGGCCAAATGAGCAGTTCTTC.

In its sample, this clonotype was seen many times. This CDR3 is CASRPLRDSIETQYF. CDR3 bases: TGTGCCAGCAGACCTCTCCGGGACAGTATAGAGACCCAGTACTTC. This chain connects TRBV6-6 to TRBJ2-5; 7 nucleotides agree with TRBD1. Germline CDR1 and CDR2: MNHNY and SVGAGI (reference sequence). V was clipped by 6 bases and J by 4 bases; unmatched bases: 11. The CDR3 is made up of 15 amino acids.

The chain combines TRBV7-6 with TRBJ2-3, with D maybe TRBD2 (5 bases). CDR3 length: 16 residues. Germline CDR1 and CDR2: SGHVS and FNYEAQ. V was cut by 5 bases and J by 2 bases, with 17 bases left in between. The CDR3 protein is CASSPRGEGITDTQYF. For the CDR3, the DNA is TGTGCCAGCAGCCCACGCGGCGAGGGAATCACAGATACGCAGTATTTT.

As concerns this clonotype: The junction departs from germline at one end; a sequencing error may be responsible. The CDR3 DNA reads as TGTGCCAGCAGCAACTCGGTGGTGGGCGATGGCTACAACTTC. Translated, it gives CASSNSVVGDGYNF. The gene calls are TRBV12-3 or TRBV12-4 and TRBJ1-2, with D unresolved. CDR3 length equals 14 residues.

The chain links TRBV4-1 to TRBJ1-2, with D possibly matching TRBD1 (5 bases). The CDR3 spans 15 residues. The germline V gene has CDR1 MGHRA and CDR2 YSYEKL. Trimming stripped 4 bases from V and 8 bases from J, with 20 bases between. The CDR3, as DNA: TGCGCCAGCAGCCCCCCAATACGCGAGGGGAACGGCTACACCTTC. This translates into CASSPPIREGNGYTF.

This clonotype was seen repeatedly, ten times or more. The chain joins TRBV7-9 to TRBJ2-1, with a possible D match to TRBD1 (6 bases). From germline, CDR1 is SEHNR and CDR2 FQNEAQ (reference sequence). The CDR3 totals 17 residues. V was trimmed by 6 bases and J by 3 bases, leaving 21 bases between them. For the CDR3, the DNA is TGTGCCAGCAGTTTCCGTTCCGGGACACCTCGCTACAATGAGCAGTTCTTC. It specifies CASSFRSGTPRYNEQFF.

This clonotype came up a few times. V is TRBV29-1 and J is TRBJ2-3, with D uncertain. V shed 7 bases and J shed 2 bases, with 10 bases lying between them. This CDR3 spans 12 amino acids. The germline CDR1 and CDR2 sequences are SQVTM and ANQGSEA. The CDR3 sequence is CSGVGNTDTQYF. The CDR3 DNA reads TGCAGCGGGGTGGGGAACACAGATACGCAGTATTTT.

Here the CDR3 DNA reads TGCAGTGCTACCGGGACAGGATCTTACAATGAGCAGTTCTTC. This gives the protein CSATGTGSYNEQFF. This rearrangement joins TRBV20-1 to TRBJ2-1; 8 positions agree with TRBD1. V was clipped by 4 bases and J by 4 bases; unmatched bases: 6. The CDR3 contains 14 residues. The germline gives CDR1 DFQATT, CDR2 SNEGSKA (reference sequence).

In its sample, this clonotype was seen a few times. The J gene is TRBJ2-1, the V gene TRBV7-2; 15 nucleotides align to TRBD2. The CDR3 loop spans 16 amino acids. Germline lookup yields CDR1 SGHTA and CDR2 FQGNSA. J was trimmed by 8 bases and V by 4 bases; bases with no gene match: 6. CDR3 loop: CASSWTSGRALDEQFF. As DNA, the CDR3 is TGTGCCAGCAGCTGGACTAGCGGGAGGGCCTTAGATGAGCAGTTCTTC.

The chain uses TRBV28 and TRBJ2-7; D is unresolved. Trimming shortened V by 3 bases and J by 0 bases, and 12 bases separated the two germline ends. Germline V lookup: CDR1 MDHEN, CDR2 SYDVKM. The CDR3 loop spans 15 amino acids. CDR3 DNA: TGTGCCAGCAGTTTCAATCTTCACGGCTCCTACGAGCAGTACTTC. Translated, it gives CASSFNLHGSYEQYF.

This chain links TRBV29-1 with TRBJ1-4; no clear D. The CDR3 length is 13 residues. Germline V gene sequence: CDR1 SQVTM, CDR2 ANQGSEA. Written as DNA, the CDR3 is TGCAGTGTTTGGCAAAGCCCCCCAGGAAAACTGTTTTTT. Amino acid sequence: CSVWQSPPGKLFF. The full variable domain, in which reference TRBV29-1 and TRBJ1-4 provide the parts outside the CDR3, is SAVISQKPSRDICQRGTSLTIQCQVDSQVTMMFWYRQQPGQSLTLIATANQGSEATYESGFVIDKFPISRPNLTFSTLTVSNMSPEDSSIYLCSVWQSPPGKLFFGSGTQLSVL.